This T cell receptor (beta chain) was identified during a study of pediatric ulcerative colitis. Study-wide results and caveats: Clonal expansions reduced rectal repertoire diversity in acute severe colitis. Blood-rectal clonal overlap within each person was significantly higher in ulcerative colitis patients than controls. No controls had the two rectal clonotypes shared by ulcerative colitis patients.

One to two pinch biopsies were taken from the rectum during colonoscopy. Comments on this clone: No antigen is known for it.

Germline V CDR1 and CDR2: MNHEY, SMNVEV (reference sequence). The CDR3 covers 15 residues. V lost 6 bases, J lost 2 bases, and 15 bases lay in between. Each sample received Survey-level depth of up to 500,000 reads. Repertoires were generated with immunoSEQ multiplex PCR, while TCRdb's copy carries only in-frame clones and drops some. The table records approximately 17,000 clones, approximately 80% of them present only once. Sequencing used gut tissue. The chain has TRBV27 and TRBJ2-3, with unresolved D. The sequence derives from a boy younger than 18 who was a control in a study of pediatric ulcerative colitis. CDR3 nucleotide sequence: TGTGCCAGCAGCGGAGCTGGGGATTTCACAGATACGCAGTATTTT. It is translated as CASSGAGDFTDTQYF.